Below, one T cell receptor beta chain is given with its context. These data come from a study of blood T cell repertoires in COVID-19. About the study: The samples span acute and convalescent COVID-19 from the United States, Italy and Spain. From T cells, B-cell-depleted T cells, or PBMCs came the material, which was cDNA or gDNA.

Original processing notes: For nucleated cells, counts were estimated from reference gene primer amplification. The protocol was immunoSEQ multiplex PCR, while the TCRdb copy is restricted to in-frame clones and leaves out a portion. The V and J calls and clone size are taken from that table; D and trimming were inferred from the DNA. The sample shows 130,000 to 150,000 clones, 70% to 85% of them seen only once. Germline V gene sequence: CDR1 MNHEY, CDR2 SVGEGT. The CDR3 loop spans 15 amino acids. Trimming removed 4 bases from V and 8 bases from J, with 20 bases in between. Source material: peripheral blood. V usage is TRBV6-2 or TRBV6-3 and J usage is TRBJ1-2, with D tentatively TRBD1 (6 bases). This receptor was identified in a human donor in a cohort sampled during active COVID-19. CDR3 DNA: TGTGCCAGCAGTTCGTCAGGGGCCCCCATGGCGGGCTACACCTTC. Amino acids: CASSSSGAPMAGYTF.